Following are 30 T cell receptor beta chains from one sample sequenced in a study of blood T cells in healthy people across ages. The use of a sample-barcoded 5' primer and a J-beta primer mix characterized a second PCR of about 7 to 12 cycles. TCRdb fed the 5' RACE reads into MiXCR, producing one record per CDR3 protein. Counted here are about 730,000 distinct CDR3 sequences, 43% occurring once; the ten biggest clones make up roughly 20%. The sequenced material came from blood. All receptors come from a woman in her sixties in good health.

For this clonotype: A clone one base away is much larger, so this may be a read error. The chain employs TRBV5-6 and TRBJ2-4; 7 nucleotides line up with TRBD1. Germline-derived CDR1 and CDR2 are SGHDT and YYEEEE. This CDR3 has 20 amino acids. CDR3 nucleotides: TGTGCCAGCAGGGTCCTATCCCCGCGCCAACAGGGGCCCACCAAAAACATTCTGTACTTC. It yields the protein CASRVLSPRQQGPTKNILYF. The full variable domain, completed using reference TRBV5-6 and TRBJ2-4, is DAGVTQSPTHLIKTRGQQVTLRCSPKSGHDTVSWYQQALGQGPQFIFQYYEEEERQRGNFPDRFSGHQFPNYSSELNVNALLLGDSALYLCASRVLSPRQQGPTKNILYFGAGTRLSVL.

The CDR3 bases are TGCGCCAGCAGTGAGACTAGCGGGGAGTACGAGCAGTACTTC. The encoded protein is CASSETSGEYEQYF. The gene calls are TRBV10-1 and TRBJ2-7, with TRBD2 matching over 10 bases. The CDR3 runs 14 residues. Germline V gene lookup returns CDR1 WNHNN and CDR2 SYGVQD (reference sequence). The V gene end was trimmed by 2 bases and the J gene end by 4 bases; junction bases not matched to a gene: 2.

J is TRBJ1-1 and V is TRBV25-1, with D possibly being TRBD1 (5 bases). This CDR3 contains 15 residues. The germline V and J ends were trimmed by 0 bases and 4 bases, with 12 bases remaining between them. Germline assignment: CDR1 MGHDK and CDR2 SYGVNS. The CDR3: CASSEYRDPGTEAFF. The CDR3 region has the DNA TGTGCCAGCAGTGAATATCGGGACCCTGGCACTGAAGCTTTCTTT.

V gene TRBV27 combines with J gene TRBJ1-2; D remains unclear. Deletions cut 9 bases from V and 8 bases from J, with 19 bases between. Germline lookup yields CDR1 MNHEY and CDR2 SMNVEV (reference sequence). CDR3 length: 13 residues. CDR3 coding DNA: TGTGCCAGTAAACTCGGAGGTGTTAGCGGCTACACCTTC. Protein: CASKLGGVSGYTF.

This clonotype showed up just a few times. This chain links TRBV4-2 with TRBJ2-1; D ambiguous. The CDR3 runs to 12 residues. Trimming took off 0 bases at V and 15 bases at J, with 12 bases between the two ends. Germline V CDR1 and CDR2: LGHNA, YNFKEQ. The CDR3 loop is CASSQDPSRRFF. CDR3 bases: TGTGCCAGCAGCCAAGATCCCAGTCGGAGGTTCTTC.

The rearrangement links TRBV27 to TRBJ2-3; D remains unclear. The V end was cut by 8 bases, the J end by 4 bases, with 10 bases between. The germline V gene has CDR1 MNHEY and CDR2 SMNVEV (reference sequence). CDR3 length: 12 residues. In nucleotides, the CDR3 is TGTGCCAGCTTCCGAAGTGCAGATACGCAGTATTTT. It codes for CASFRSADTQYF.

The chain links TRBV7-2 to TRBJ2-1; D not resolved. The J call may be in error: the DNA end matches TRBJ2-7 better. This CDR3 spans 13 amino acids. CDR1 and CDR2 (germline): SGHTA, FQGNSA. CDR3 loop: CASSVGSYNEQYF. The CDR3, as DNA: TGTGCCAGCAGCGTAGGGTCATACAATGAGCAGTACTTC.

This clonotype was observed a handful of times. This rearrangement joins TRBV15 to TRBJ2-5, with no clear D. Germline CDR1 LNHNV, CDR2 YYDKDF (reference sequence). V lost 4 bases to trimming and J lost 4 bases, with 10 bases between them. The CDR3 length is 13 residues. The CDR3 loop is CATSTRRGETQYF. The CDR3 DNA is TGTGCCACCAGCACGAGGAGAGGAGAGACCCAGTACTTC. Using reference TRBV15 and TRBJ2-5 for the parts outside the CDR3, the full variable domain is DAMVIQNPRYQVTQFGKPVTLSCSQTLNHNVMYWYQQKSSQAPKLLFHYYDKDFNNEADTPDNFQSRRPNTSFCFLDIRSPGLGDTAMYLCATSTRRGETQYFGPGTRLLVL.

This sequence joins TRBV6-5 and TRBJ2-3; 9 bases fit TRBD2. The CDR3 runs to 19 residues. Germline lookup yields CDR1 MNHEY and CDR2 SVGAGI. J was trimmed by 5 bases and V by 0 bases; bases with no gene match: 15. CDR3 sequence reads: CASSYSWSRVAGGRDTQYF. In DNA, the CDR3 is TGTGCCAGCAGTTACTCTTGGTCGCGTGTGGCGGGGGGGCGAGATACGCAGTATTTT.

The rearrangement uses TRBV20-1 and TRBJ1-4, with D unclear. CDR1 and CDR2 from the germline V gene are DFQATT and SNEGSKA (reference sequence). The CDR3 is 16 residues long. V was shortened by 0 bases and J by 0 bases, with 11 bases between the two germline ends. The CDR3 DNA reads TGCAGTGCTAGAGATTATGAGGGTGCAACTAATGAAAAACTGTTTTTT. Translation gives CSARDYEGATNEKLFF.

J is TRBJ2-7 and V is TRBV2; the D is unclear. V was cut by 6 bases and J by 9 bases, with 15 bases left in between. CDR1 is SNHLY and CDR2 is FYNNEI in the germline V gene. This CDR3 is built from 12 residues. The CDR3 protein is CASSERPASQYF. The DNA of the CDR3 is TGTGCCAGCAGCGAGAGGCCGGCCTCGCAGTACTTC.

The rearrangement uses TRBV29-1 and TRBJ1-5, with a tentative D call TRBD1 (5 bases). The germline CDR1 and CDR2 sequences are SQVTM and ANQGSEA. V was cut by 3 bases and J by 4 bases, with 10 bases left in between. This CDR3 has 13 amino acids. The CDR3 loop reads CSVEGAGNQPQHF. In nucleotides, the CDR3 is TGCAGCGTTGAGGGTGCAGGGAATCAGCCCCAGCATTTT.

This clonotype was picked up a small number of times. The chain recombines TRBV20-1 with TRBJ2-1, with D possibly matching TRBD1 (6 bases). This CDR3 contains 15 residues. V shed 3 bases and J shed 3 bases, with 15 bases lying between them. Germline V gene sequence: CDR1 DFQATT, CDR2 SNEGSKA (reference sequence). CDR3 DNA: TGCAGTGCTAGCCCACCGGGACACTTCTACAATGAGCAGTTCTTC. Translation: CSASPPGHFYNEQFF.

This clonotype was observed a few times. The chain joins TRBV6-5 to TRBJ2-7, with D possibly being TRBD1 or TRBD2 (5 bases each). Trimming removed 5 bases at V and 4 bases at J, with 15 bases between. The CDR3 length is 14 residues. CDR1 and CDR2 (germline): MNHEY, SVGAGI. CDR3 sequence reads: CASSGVGDAYEQYF. CDR3 bases: TGTGCCAGCAGTGGCGTGGGGGATGCGTACGAGCAGTACTTC.

A few counts support this clonotype. V gene TRBV7-9 combines with J gene TRBJ1-1; the D is unclear. The CDR3 runs to 12 residues. V lost 1 base, J lost 7 bases, and 7 bases lay in between. Germline CDR1 SEHNR, CDR2 FQNEAQ (reference sequence). In nucleotides, the CDR3 is TGTGCCAGCAGCTTAGGATCGGGTGAAGCTTTCTTT. Amino acids: CASSLGSGEAFF.

The chain recombines TRBV13 with TRBJ1-4; D ambiguous. This CDR3 spans 14 amino acids. Germline CDR1 is PRHDT and CDR2 is FYEKMQ (reference sequence). Trimming removed 0 bases at V and 4 bases at J, with 6 bases between. The CDR3 sequence is CASSLGRNNEKLFF. DNA of the CDR3: TGTGCCAGCAGCTTAGGACGAAATAATGAAAAACTGTTTTTT.

The rearrangement links TRBV20-1 to TRBJ2-7; no reliable D call. CDR3 length: 14 residues. V dropped 3 bases and J dropped 5 bases, with 17 bases sitting between them. In germline, CDR1 is DFQATT, CDR2 SNEGSKA (reference sequence). The CDR3 DNA reads TGCAGTGCTAGCCGAATAGACGGTACGCACGAGCAGTACTTC. Protein product: CSASRIDGTHEQYF.

This clonotype was seen repeatedly, ten times or more. The chain recombines TRBV29-1 with TRBJ2-7; TRBD2 matches at 11 bases. The CDR3 has 15 residues. V trimming: 3 bases; J trimming: 3 bases; junction bases outside the gene matches: 7. CDR1 and CDR2 (germline): SQVTM, ANQGSEA. This CDR3 is CSVDSPTSGNYEQYF. The CDR3 bases are TGCAGCGTTGATAGTCCGACTAGCGGGAACTACGAGCAGTACTTC.

The chain has TRBV7-8 and TRBJ1-2; D is perhaps TRBD1 (6 bases). There are 14 residues in the CDR3. The V gene's germline CDR1 is SGHVS and CDR2 FQNEAQ. V lost 5 bases and J 3 bases, leaving 13 bases between the germline ends. CDR3 bases: TGTGCCAGCAGCCCAGAGGGGGTACACTATGGCTACACCTTC. Translated, it gives CASSPEGVHYGYTF.

The chain carries TRBV20-1 and TRBJ2-7; D not resolved. This CDR3 region has 13 residues. Germline loops: CDR1 DFQATT, CDR2 SNEGSKA (reference sequence). With 6 bases removed from V and 1 base from J, the gap between germline ends came to 13 bases. CDR3 in DNA: TGCAGTGCCCCGTGGACGGCTTCCTACGAGCAGTACTTC. Its protein product is CSAPWTASYEQYF.

The chain employs TRBV6-6 and TRBJ2-4; D remains ambiguous. The J call may not be correct, given that the DNA end is closer to TRBJ2-7. Germline assignment: CDR1 MNHNY and CDR2 SVGAGI (reference sequence). This CDR3 has 13 amino acids. The CDR3 is CASMGSFFYEQYF. The CDR3 nucleotides are TGTGCCAGCATGGGCAGCTTCTTCTACGAGCAGTACTTC.

The rearrangement links TRBV11-2 to TRBJ1-2; 7 bases match TRBD1. The CDR3 totals 13 residues. V lost 4 bases to trimming and J lost 7 bases; unmatched junction nucleotides: 6. Germline assignment: CDR1 SGHAT and CDR2 FQNNGV. The CDR3 protein is CASSSTGPGGYTF. CDR3 in DNA: TGTGCCAGCAGCTCGACAGGGCCGGGTGGCTACACCTTC.

The chain is built from TRBV28 and TRBJ1-1, with D possibly TRBD1 on 6 matching bases. V lost 3 bases and J 6 bases, leaving 14 bases between the germline ends. The CDR3 sequence is 14 residues long. CDR1 is MDHEN, CDR2 SYDVKM, per germline. The CDR3: CASSLDSFQAEAFF. Here the CDR3 DNA reads TGTGCCAGCAGTTTGGACAGTTTTCAGGCTGAAGCTTTCTTT.

V gene TRBV29-1 combines with J gene TRBJ1-2; 9 bases are shared with TRBD1. Germline trimming cut 3 bases from V and 2 bases from J; bases unmatched to any gene: 4. Germline assignment: CDR1 SQVTM and CDR2 ANQGSEA. The CDR3 contains 14 residues. The CDR3 reads CSVEGTGLNYGYTF. DNA for the CDR3: TGCAGCGTTGAGGGGACAGGGCTGAACTATGGCTACACCTTC.

The chain combines TRBV9 with TRBJ2-1; D gene uncertain. V was clipped by 0 bases and J by 6 bases, with 10 bases between them. Germline CDR1 SGDLS, CDR2 YYNGEE. This CDR3 is 14 amino acids long. DNA of the CDR3: TGTGCCAGCAGCGTAGCCTCTAGAGTCAATGAGCAGTTCTTC. Encoded protein: CASSVASRVNEQFF.

For this clonotype: An end of the junction does not agree with germline; a read error may underlie this. The CDR3 DNA reads as TGTGCCAGCAGCTTAAGGACCATCTCCTACAAGCAGTACTTC. Its protein is CASSLRTISYKQYF. The J gene is TRBJ2-7, the V gene TRBV7-9, with D unresolved. This CDR3 spans 14 amino acids. Germline CDR1 and CDR2: SEHNR and FQNEAQ (reference sequence).

This clonotype came up many times. The chain combines TRBV5-1 with TRBJ1-2; TRBD1 aligns across 9 bases. This CDR3 comprises 15 residues. Losses at the gene ends were 4 bases for V and 3 bases for J; bases not matched to a gene: 7. CDR1 is SGHRS and CDR2 is YFSETQ in the germline V gene. CDR3 nucleotides: TGCGCCAGCAGCCCAGGGACAGGGATCGACTATGGCTACACCTTC. Translation gives CASSPGTGIDYGYTF. Using reference TRBV5-1 and TRBJ1-2 for the parts outside the CDR3, the full variable domain is KAGVTQTPRYLIKTRGQQVTLSCSPISGHRSVSWYQQTPGQGLQFLFEYFSETQRNKGNFPGRFSGRQFSNSRSEMNVSTLELGDSALYLCASSPGTGIDYGYTFGSGTRLTVV.

This clonotype was picked up a small number of times. The rearrangement uses TRBV28 and TRBJ2-5, with D tentatively TRBD2 (7 bases). The germline gives CDR1 MDHEN, CDR2 SYDVKM. This CDR3 region has 15 residues. V was clipped by 5 bases and J by 11 bases, with 24 bases between them. The CDR3 here is CASSGGFSYSGEQYF. For the CDR3, the DNA is TGTGCCAGCAGTGGGGGCTTCTCCTACAGCGGGGAGCAGTACTTC.

Remarks on this clonotype: One end of the junction fails to match germline, which may point to a read error. As DNA, the CDR3 is TGCGCCAGCAGCTTGGTCGATGAGCAGTTCTTC. This gives the protein CASSLVDEQFF. This chain connects TRBV7-2 to TRBJ2-1; D remains unclear. The V gene's germline CDR1 is SGHTA and CDR2 FQGNSA. There are 11 residues in the CDR3.

In this sample, this clonotype turned up a few times. This chain connects TRBV7-9 to TRBJ2-1; 8 bases match TRBD2. This CDR3 region has 18 residues. CDR1 and CDR2 (germline): SEHNR, FQNEAQ (reference sequence). The J segment lost 4 bases and the V segment lost 1 base, leaving 12 bases of the junction unmatched. As DNA, the CDR3 is TGTGCCAGCAGCTTAGGGTGGTTGCCGGGAGGGCCATACAATGAGCAGTTCTTC. Protein: CASSLGWLPGGPYNEQFF. Filled out from reference TRBV7-9 and TRBJ2-1, the complete variable domain reads DTGVSQNPRHKITKRGQNVTFRCDPISEHNRLYWYRQTLGQGPEFLTYFQNEAQLEKSRLLSDRFSAERPKGSFSTLEIQRTEQGDSAMYLCASSLGWLPGGPYNEQFFGPGTRLTVL.